One sample yielded the 24 T cell receptor beta chains listed below, sequenced in a study of response to subunit inactivated influenza vaccine. TCRdb called the RT-PCR reads again in MiXCR, with one record for every CDR3 protein. The repertoire has just over 300,000 distinct CDR3 sequences, 20% to 25% of them found once; the top ten carry about 9.3%. This specimen consisted of PBMCs from blood, obtained 21 months after vaccination. These receptors were obtained from a man between 45 and 75 years old who received an inactivated influenza vaccine.

This clonotype has just a few counts. The gene calls are TRBV9 and TRBJ2-1, with TRBD2 matching over 13 bases. Trimming removed 4 bases from V and 7 bases from J; junction bases left unmatched: 8. CDR3 length equals 16 residues. CDR1 and CDR2 (germline): SGDLS, YYNGEE. This chain's CDR3 is CASSPTGTSGANEQFF. CDR3 DNA sequence: TGTGCCAGCAGCCCAACCGGGACTAGCGGGGCTAATGAGCAGTTCTTC. The entire variable domain, with the rest obtained from reference TRBV9 and TRBJ2-1, is as follows: DSGVTQTPKHLITATGQRVTLRCSPRSGDLSVYWYQQSLDQGLQFLIQYYNGEERAKGNILERFSAQQFPDLHSELNLSSLELGDSALYFCASSPTGTSGANEQFFGPGTRLTVL.

The gene calls are TRBV23-1 and TRBJ2-3, with D possibly TRBD2 on 6 matching bases. TRBV23-1 is known as an ORF, though its function is uncertain. Trimming removed 4 bases at V and 0 bases at J, with 17 bases between. This CDR3 spans 17 amino acids. The CDR3 reads CASSRVYSGTSTDTQYF. DNA for the CDR3: TGCGCCAGCAGTCGTGTGTACTCGGGGACTAGCACAGATACGCAGTATTTT.

A few counts support this clonotype. This chain joins TRBV3-1 and TRBJ1-1; D might be TRBD1 (5 bases). The germline CDR1 and CDR2 sequences are LGHDT and YNNKEL (reference sequence). The CDR3 sequence is 14 residues long. The V end lost 5 bases, the J end lost 0 bases, and 10 bases lay between the germline ends. This CDR3 is CASSSWTLNTEAFF. CDR3 DNA: TGTGCCAGCAGCTCCTGGACACTGAACACTGAAGCTTTCTTT.

This clonotype has a count of ten or more. The chain has TRBV5-8 and TRBJ1-5; D possibly corresponds to TRBD1 (6 bases). Germline V gives CDR1 SGHTS, CDR2 YDEGEE. The CDR3 consists of 15 residues. Between the trimmed V and J ends, which lost 6 bases and 6 bases, there was a span of 19 bases. CDR3 bases: TGTGCCAGCACCCCTCGGGGGGGCATCAGTCAGCCCCAGCATTTT. This codes for CASTPRGGISQPQHF.

The V call is TRBV15, the J call TRBJ1-3; no definite D call. V was clipped by 1 base and J by 0 bases, with 7 bases between them. This CDR3 region has 15 residues. The germline V gene has CDR1 LNHNV and CDR2 YYDKDF (reference sequence). The CDR3 loop is CATSRVVDSGNTIYF. In DNA, the CDR3 is TGTGCCACCAGCAGAGTTGTGGACTCTGGAAACACCATATATTTT.

There are a few counts of this clonotype. The chain uses TRBV20-1 and TRBJ2-1, with D uncertain. V was cut by 1 base and J by 0 bases, with 13 bases left in between. The CDR3 contains 16 residues. From germline, CDR1 is DFQATT and CDR2 SNEGSKA (reference sequence). CDR3 in DNA: TGCAGTGCTAGAGTGTACGACTTGAGCTCCTACAATGAGCAGTTCTTC. Translating gives CSARVYDLSSYNEQFF.

The chain links TRBV12-3 or TRBV12-4 to TRBJ2-7; 9 bases match TRBD2. The CDR3 runs to 16 residues. The V segment lost 7 bases and the J segment 1 base; nucleotides outside the gene matches: 11. DNA for the CDR3: TGTGCCAGCAAACCAACCCTAGCGGGACAGTCCTACGAGCAGTACTTC. Translation: CASKPTLAGQSYEQYF.

CDR3 nucleotide sequence: TGTGCCAGCAGCTCGGATGACAGAAGCAATCAGCCCCAGCATTTT. Amino acids: CASSSDDRSNQPQHF. V and J are TRBV3-1 and TRBJ1-5, with D tentatively TRBD1 (5 bases). The CDR3 length is 15 residues. V was trimmed by 5 bases and J by 1 base, leaving 12 bases between them. Germline values: CDR1 LGHDT, CDR2 YNNKEL (reference sequence).

This clonotype was detected only a few times. The CDR3 DNA follows: TGTGCCAGCAGCTTACAGGAGTTGAACACTGAAGCTTTCTTT. It translates to CASSLQELNTEAFF. This chain links TRBV11-2 with TRBJ1-1; D gene uncertain. Germline CDR1 SGHAT, CDR2 FQNNGV. CDR3 length: 14 residues. Trimming removed 2 bases from V and 0 bases from J, with 7 bases in between.

The V gene is TRBV5-1, the J gene TRBJ1-2; no reliable D call. Germline CDR1 SGHRS, CDR2 YFSETQ. The CDR3 is 16 residues long. Trimming stripped 6 bases from V and 3 bases from J, with 21 bases between. The DNA of the CDR3 is TGCGCCAGCACCCTGGCCCCAGGCAGCGAGGACTATGGCTACACCTTC. It yields the protein CASTLAPGSEDYGYTF.

V is TRBV3-1 and J is TRBJ2-1, with D possibly matching TRBD2 (6 bases). This CDR3 has 15 residues. V was trimmed by 5 bases and J by 7 bases, leaving 18 bases between them. Per the germline V gene, CDR1 is LGHDT and CDR2 is YNNKEL (reference sequence). CDR3 residues: CASSYRTSGGNEQFF. The CDR3, as DNA: TGTGCCAGCAGCTACCGGACTTCCGGAGGGAATGAGCAGTTCTTC.

The CDR3 DNA reads TGTGCCAGCACCCGGGGGCCCCAGGGTTTTGGCTATGGCTACACCTTC. This translates into CASTRGPQGFGYGYTF. The chain recombines TRBV12-3 or TRBV12-4 with TRBJ1-2, with a tentative D call TRBD1 (6 bases). The V end lost 7 bases, the J end lost 4 bases, and 22 bases lay between the germline ends. This CDR3 spans 16 amino acids.

The V call is TRBV20-1, the J call TRBJ1-1; possible D gene TRBD1, 5 bases. V lost 6 bases to trimming and J lost 2 bases, with 16 bases between them. The CDR3 totals 14 residues. Germline V lookup: CDR1 DFQATT, CDR2 SNEGSKA (reference sequence). This CDR3 is CSATDRQSNTEAFF. In nucleotides, the CDR3 is TGCAGTGCCACCGACCGACAGTCAAACACTGAAGCTTTCTTT.

The V gene is TRBV20-1, the J gene TRBJ2-7; D gene ambiguous. The ends were cut back, 3 bases at V and 3 bases at J, with 3 bases in the middle. The CDR3 length is 10 residues. Per germline, CDR1 DFQATT and CDR2 SNEGSKA (reference sequence). The CDR3 protein is CSASFYEQYF. The CDR3 DNA sequence: TGCAGTGCTAGCTTCTACGAGCAGTACTTC.

This clonotype has a handful of counts. V is TRBV19 and J is TRBJ1-5; no clear D gene. The CDR3 length is 12 residues. V lost 3 bases and J lost 9, with 9 bases in between. Germline V lookup: CDR1 LNHDA, CDR2 SQIVND (reference sequence). The CDR3 sequence: CASSIEDRPQHF. CDR3 sequence (DNA): TGTGCCAGTAGTATTGAAGACCGGCCCCAGCATTTT.

With respect to this clonotype: One end of the junction does not line up with germline, which may come from a read error. The CDR3 reads CAASRDRTSGRSSYF. For the CDR3, the DNA is TGTGCCGCCAGCAGAGACCGGACTAGCGGGAGATCCTCATACTTC. The chain has TRBV15 and TRBJ2-1; TRBD2 matches at 13 bases. Germline V gene data show CDR1 as LNHNV and CDR2 as YYDKDF (reference sequence). The CDR3 covers 15 residues.

The V gene is TRBV13, the J gene TRBJ1-1; TRBD1 might be the D (5 bases). The V end was cut by 5 bases, the J end by 6 bases, with 16 bases between. The CDR3 is 14 amino acids. Per germline, CDR1 PRHDT and CDR2 FYEKMQ (reference sequence). Written as DNA, the CDR3 is TGTGCCAGCAGCCCCCCGAGGGGTGTAGCTGAAGCTTTCTTT. Translating gives CASSPPRGVAEAFF.

Ten or more counts support this clonotype. The rearrangement joins TRBV28 to TRBJ1-3; D is undetermined. Looked up from germline, CDR1 is MDHEN and CDR2 is SYDVKM. The CDR3 loop spans 13 amino acids. V lost 6 bases to trimming and J lost 5 bases, with 11 bases between them. CDR3 residues: CASSPNSRNTIYF. The CDR3 nucleotides read TGTGCCAGCAGCCCTAACAGTAGAAACACCATATATTTT.

The chain links TRBV4-3 to TRBJ2-1; tentatively, D is TRBD1 (6 bases). CDR3 length: 14 residues. Germline V gene sequence: CDR1 LGHNA, CDR2 YSLEER. V shed 0 bases and J shed 12 bases, with 15 bases lying between them. The DNA of the CDR3 is TGCGCCAGCAGCCAAGAAACAGGGTTAGGTGGGCAGTTCTTC. This sequence encodes CASSQETGLGGQFF.

This clonotype showed up many times. This chain links TRBV20-1 with TRBJ1-6; D might be TRBD1 (5 bases). V shed 3 bases and J shed 6 bases, with 9 bases lying between them. CDR3 length equals 13 residues. The germline V gene encodes CDR1 DFQATT and CDR2 SNEGSKA (reference sequence). The CDR3, as DNA: TGCAGTGCTAGTGGTGACAGTAATTCACCCCTCCACTTT. The encoded protein is CSASGDSNSPLHF.

The rearrangement joins TRBV7-9 to TRBJ2-7; 7 nucleotides agree with TRBD1. The CDR3 is made up of 16 amino acids. V trimming: 0 bases; J trimming: 0 bases; junction bases outside the gene matches: 5. Germline CDR1 is SEHNR and CDR2 is FQNEAQ (reference sequence). The DNA of the CDR3 is TGTGCCAGCAGCTTAGCAGGTCAGGGGGTCTCCTACGAGCAGTACTTC. It yields the protein CASSLAGQGVSYEQYF.

CDR3 protein: CASIPDAVRGAGYTF. The DNA of the CDR3 is TGTGCCAGCATCCCGGACGCGGTCAGAGGTGCCGGCTACACCTTC. J is TRBJ1-2 and V is TRBV6-2 or TRBV6-3; D gene uncertain. V was pared by 7 bases and J by 8 bases, with 23 bases between. The CDR3 has 15 amino acids. Germline V gene sequence: CDR1 MNHEY, CDR2 SVGEGT.

This clonotype showed up just a few times. The V and J genes are TRBV24-1 and TRBJ1-1; TRBD1 is a possible D gene (5 bases). Trimming removed 7 bases from V and 0 bases from J, with 23 bases in between. CDR1 and CDR2 from the germline V gene are KGHDR and SFDVKD. This CDR3 is 18 amino acids long. The CDR3 region has the DNA TGTGCCACCAGGGGACTCGGCATTACGAAAATAATGAACACTGAAGCTTTCTTT. It translates to CATRGLGITKIMNTEAFF.

V gene TRBV7-2 combines with J gene TRBJ2-5; 15 bases align to TRBD2. The CDR3 sequence is 16 residues long. CDR1 and CDR2 (germline): SGHTA, FQGNSA. The V and J ends lost 5 bases and 5 bases, in that order; junction bases with no gene match: 6. CDR3 DNA sequence: TGTGCCAGCAGCCAAGGGACTAGCGGGGGGTACGAGACCCAGTACTTC. Translating gives CASSQGTSGGYETQYF.